The sequence of this TCR beta chain was determined in a study of OX40 agonist ivuxolimab in advanced cancers. Study-wide context: Patients enrolled in dose escalation were diagnosed with hepatocellular carcinoma, melanoma, renal cell or head and neck cancer.

Only in-frame clones appear in the TCRdb table, and some are missing; sequencing was by immunoSEQ multiplex PCR. The sample yields tens of thousands of clones, over 75% seen once. Concerning this clone itself: Its target is unknown.

Notes on the study in general: Patients who responded partially at 0.1-3.0 mg/kg showed clonal expansion ranking among the lowest.

Sample: CD4+ or CD8+ T cells sorted from blood, taken in a trial of the OX40 agonist ivuxolimab. This TCR was sampled from an adult with an advanced solid tumor such as melanoma, head and neck, liver or kidney cancer.

CDR3 nucleotides: TGTGCCAGCAGCCAAGACTTGAGAAGGAACTCTGGAAACACCATATATTTT. The encoded protein is CASSQDLRRNSGNTIYF. The chain couples TRBV4-2 to TRBJ1-3; D call uncertain. Trimming removed 0 bases at V and 0 bases at J, with 12 bases between. The germline V gene encodes CDR1 LGHNA and CDR2 YNFKEQ. This CDR3 contains 17 residues.